This T cell receptor beta chain was obtained from a study of cytomegalovirus exposure and HLA in healthy donors. Across the study: Earlier results showed 117 million unique TCR beta sequences derived from some 180 million T cells.

Regarding the study as a whole: For TCR beta chains, V- and J-gene trimming was later linked to a missense DCLRE1C variant.

The PCR employed 60 Vbeta primers together with 13 Jbeta primers. Measured with immunoSEQ multiplex PCR; TCRdb has only the in-frame clones, and not every one. This table holds approximately 27,000 clones, approximately 62% found once. This clone was seen a few times. The antigen remains unidentified. The CDR3 is made up of 16 amino acids. The V gene's germline CDR1 is SGHRS and CDR2 YFSETQ. The junction had 6 bases not matched to a gene; V was cut back by 5 bases and J by 1 base. The clonotype was recovered from a male donor in good health and CMV-seropositive. The chain combines TRBV5-1 with TRBJ1-1; 12 bases line up with TRBD1. Sequencing input: PBMCs. CDR3 DNA sequence: TGCGCCAGCAGAAGGGACAGGGGGCTCTCGAACACTGAAGCTTTCTTT. Translation: CASRRDRGLSNTEAFF.